The 21 T cell receptor beta chains below were found in one sample sequenced in a study of long-term antiretroviral therapy in people with HIV. The authors ran the immunoSEQ assay, v3.0, at survey level. TCRdb's table, derived via immunoSEQ multiplex PCR, lists solely in-frame clones and lacks some. The sample lists around 37,000 clones, roughly 85% occurring once. The sequenced sample was unsorted PBMCs, obtained about 3.4 years after starting antiretroviral therapy. The receptor set was obtained from a man in his late teens or twenties with HIV.

The CDR3 nucleotides are TGTGCCAGCAGTTACTGGACTAGCGGGAGCGGCGAGCAGTACTTC. This encodes CASSYWTSGSGEQYF. The chain uses TRBV6-5 and TRBJ2-7, with 13 bases lining up with TRBD2. The length of the CDR3 is 15 residues. CDR1 and CDR2 from the germline V gene are MNHEY and SVGAGI. The V segment lost 1 base and the J segment 6 bases; nucleotides outside the gene matches: 3.

This sequence joins TRBV5-1 and TRBJ2-7; D not resolved. The CDR3 covers 15 residues. Germline CDR1 SGHRS, CDR2 YFSETQ. The V and J ends lost 4 bases and 3 bases respectively, with 17 bases between them. CDR3 sequence: CASSPPLSLSYEQYF. The CDR3 DNA reads TGCGCCAGCAGCCCCCCACTGTCTCTAAGCTACGAGCAGTACTTC. Using reference TRBV5-1 and TRBJ2-7 for the parts outside the CDR3, the full variable domain is KAGVTQTPRYLIKTRGQQVTLSCSPISGHRSVSWYQQTPGQGLQFLFEYFSETQRNKGNFPGRFSGRQFSNSRSEMNVSTLELGDSALYLCASSPPLSLSYEQYFGPGTRLTVT.

The chain combines TRBV7-3 with TRBJ1-5; D remains ambiguous. The CDR3 is made up of 13 amino acids. Germline V lookup: CDR1 SGHTA, CDR2 FQGTGA. V lost 2 bases and J 7 bases, leaving 9 bases between the germline ends. The CDR3 DNA is TGTGCCAGCAGCTTAGAAGAAGGACAGCCCCAGCATTTT. Protein sequence: CASSLEEGQPQHF.

This sequence joins TRBV9 and TRBJ2-2; unclear D gene. Germline lookup yields CDR1 SGDLS and CDR2 YYNGEE. CDR3 length equals 16 residues. V lost 4 bases and J 0 bases, leaving 13 bases between the germline ends. The CDR3, as DNA: TGTGCCAGCAGCATTACTCAGGCCTCGAACACCGGGGAGCTGTTTTTT. Translation gives CASSITQASNTGELFF.

The gene calls are TRBV7-9 and TRBJ1-1, with a tentative D call TRBD1 (6 bases). The ends were cut back, 6 bases at V and 6 bases at J, with 17 bases in the middle. Looked up from germline, CDR1 is SEHNR and CDR2 is FQNEAQ (reference sequence). CDR3 length: 14 residues. The CDR3 loop is CASRFRGEGAEAFF. The CDR3 nucleotides are TGTGCCAGCAGATTCAGGGGAGAGGGAGCTGAAGCTTTCTTT.

The gene calls are TRBV29-1 and TRBJ2-5; TRBD2 agrees at 15 bases. CDR3 length: 15 residues. The germline V gene has CDR1 SQVTM and CDR2 ANQGSEA. V was clipped by 6 bases and J by 5 bases; unmatched bases: 7. For the CDR3, the DNA is TGCAGCGTGGGGACTAGCGGGAGGTTGATCGAGACCCAGTACTTC. Translated, it gives CSVGTSGRLIETQYF.

J is TRBJ2-5 and V is TRBV27, with D perhaps matching TRBD1 (5 bases). This CDR3 has 15 residues. Germline CDR1 MNHEY, CDR2 SMNVEV (reference sequence). V was trimmed by 5 bases and J by 2 bases, leaving 15 bases between them. CDR3 loop: CASSLGQGAQETQYF. The DNA for the CDR3 is TGTGCCAGCAGTCTTGGACAAGGAGCACAAGAGACCCAGTACTTC.

The V and J genes are TRBV29-1 and TRBJ1-1; D remains unclear. The germline CDR1 and CDR2 sequences are SQVTM and ANQGSEA. V lost 3 bases to trimming and J lost 8 bases, with 10 bases between them. The CDR3 is 11 residues long. The CDR3 spells CSVDFSSEAFF. The CDR3 bases are TGCAGCGTTGATTTTAGTTCCGAAGCTTTCTTT.

The rearrangement links TRBV6-6 to TRBJ2-7, with 10 bases fitting TRBD1. The CDR3 length is 13 residues. Unmatched junction bases numbered 10, after V lost 8 bases and J lost 9 bases. From germline, CDR1 is MNHNY and CDR2 SVGAGI (reference sequence). The CDR3 loop reads CASGDRGRYGQYF. The CDR3 DNA reads as TGTGCCAGCGGGGACAGGGGCCGATATGGGCAGTACTTC.

V usage is TRBV4-1 and J usage is TRBJ2-3; 9 bases match TRBD2. Germline loops: CDR1 MGHRA, CDR2 YSYEKL. The CDR3 is 16 residues long. V shed 5 bases, J shed 1 base, and the junction held 7 bases outside the gene matches. CDR3 sequence: CASSLGLAKGTDTQYF. As DNA, the CDR3 is TGCGCCAGCAGCTTGGGACTAGCTAAGGGCACAGATACGCAGTATTTT.

The rearrangement joins TRBV5-6 to TRBJ2-1; D call uncertain. Germline lookup yields CDR1 SGHDT and CDR2 YYEEEE. Trimming took 0 bases from V and 4 from J, leaving 8 bases between them. This CDR3 contains 14 residues. CDR3 loop: CASSLGASYNEQFF. The CDR3 DNA reads as TGTGCCAGCAGCTTGGGTGCGTCTTACAATGAGCAGTTCTTC. Looking up the rest from reference TRBV5-6 and TRBJ2-1 gives the full variable domain: DAGVTQSPTHLIKTRGQQVTLRCSPKSGHDTVSWYQQALGQGPQFIFQYYEEEERQRGNFPDRFSGHQFPNYSSELNVNALLLGDSALYLCASSLGASYNEQFFGPGTRLTVL.

In its sample, this clone was seen once. The chain recombines TRBV18 with TRBJ2-7, with 10 bases matching TRBD1. In germline, CDR1 is KGHSH, CDR2 LQKENI. The CDR3 extends over 15 amino acids. Unmatched junction bases numbered 4, after V lost 3 bases and J lost 2 bases. The CDR3 here is CASSPGGQGTYEQYF. The CDR3, as DNA: TGTGCCAGCTCACCGGGGGGACAGGGGACCTACGAGCAGTACTTC.

This sequence joins TRBV27 and TRBJ2-3; the D is unclear. Trimming pared 4 bases from V and 6 bases from J, leaving 14 bases between. CDR1 is MNHEY and CDR2 is SMNVEV in the germline V gene (reference sequence). CDR3 length: 14 residues. The CDR3 here is CASSSDAWSDTQYF. CDR3 sequence (DNA): TGTGCCAGCAGTTCTGACGCTTGGTCCGATACGCAGTATTTT.

The chain uses TRBV7-9 and TRBJ1-2; 7 bases match TRBD1. V dropped 6 bases and J dropped 3; count of bases not matched to a gene: 4. CDR1 is SEHNR and CDR2 is FQNEAQ in the germline V gene (reference sequence). The CDR3 is 13 amino acids. CDR3: CASSFTGDYGYTF. The DNA for the CDR3 is TGTGCCAGCAGTTTCACAGGGGACTATGGCTACACCTTC.

V and J are TRBV28 and TRBJ1-5; no reliable D call. Germline assignment: CDR1 MDHEN and CDR2 SYDVKM. Trimming removed 5 bases from V and 0 bases from J, with 8 bases in between. The CDR3 totals 14 residues. CDR3 nucleotides: TGTGCCAGCAGTCCCCGGACTAGCAATCAGCCCCAGCATTTT. Its protein product is CASSPRTSNQPQHF.

The genes are TRBV18 and TRBJ2-5; D not resolved. Trimming left V 2 bases short and J 3 bases short, with 13 bases between. Germline assignment: CDR1 KGHSH and CDR2 LQKENI. This CDR3 comprises 15 residues. CDR3 loop: CASSPGVAGEETQYF. The CDR3 DNA reads as TGTGCCAGCTCACCAGGGGTCGCAGGAGAAGAGACCCAGTACTTC. Using reference TRBV18 and TRBJ2-5 for the parts outside the CDR3, the full variable domain is NAGVMQNPRHLVRRRGQEARLRCSPMKGHSHVYWYRQLPEEGLKFMVYLQKENIIDESGMPKERFSAEFPKEGPSILRIQQVVRGDSAAYFCASSPGVAGEETQYFGPGTRLLVL.

The chain employs TRBV18 and TRBJ2-1; 9 positions agree with TRBD2. Germline V gene sequence: CDR1 KGHSH, CDR2 LQKENI. The CDR3 covers 15 residues. J was trimmed by 13 bases and V by 0 bases; bases with no gene match: 10. The CDR3 reads CASSPPSGSLRGQFF. The CDR3 bases are TGTGCCAGCTCACCACCTAGCGGGAGCCTCCGTGGCCAGTTCTTC. Combining the CDR3 with reference TRBV18 and TRBJ2-1 gives the whole variable domain NAGVMQNPRHLVRRRGQEARLRCSPMKGHSHVYWYRQLPEEGLKFMVYLQKENIIDESGMPKERFSAEFPKEGPSILRIQQVVRGDSAAYFCASSPPSGSLRGQFFGPGTRLTVL.

This clone was counted only a few times. V and J are TRBV9 and TRBJ2-1, with a weak D call TRBD2 (5 bases). The V gene's germline CDR1 is SGDLS and CDR2 YYNGEE. Trimming shortened V by 0 bases and J by 4 bases, and 14 bases separated the two germline ends. This CDR3 has 16 amino acids. CDR3 residues: CASSVDSSDSYNEQFF. The CDR3 nucleotides are TGTGCCAGCAGCGTAGATTCTTCGGACTCATACAATGAGCAGTTCTTC.

The genes are TRBV7-6 and TRBJ2-5; D remains ambiguous. Germline values: CDR1 SGHVS, CDR2 FNYEAQ. V shed 7 bases and J shed 1 base, with 13 bases lying between them. The CDR3 has 14 residues. The CDR3 here is CASIGPGRQETQYF. The DNA of the CDR3 is TGTGCCAGCATCGGCCCGGGCCGCCAAGAGACCCAGTACTTC.

This rearrangement joins TRBV19 to TRBJ1-1; 7 nucleotides align to TRBD1. CDR3 length equals 14 residues. Germline CDR1 is LNHDA and CDR2 is SQIVND (reference sequence). After removal of 3 bases from V and 5 bases from J, the junction contained 6 bases not matched to a gene. The CDR3 protein is CASSIMAGGTEAFF. Here the CDR3 DNA reads TGTGCCAGTAGTATCATGGCAGGGGGAACTGAAGCTTTCTTT.

This chain links TRBV11-2 with TRBJ2-7, with D maybe TRBD2 (6 bases). Trimming left V 5 bases short and J 2 bases short, with 19 bases between. Germline CDR1 reads SGHAT; CDR2 reads FQNNGV. The CDR3 spans 16 residues. CDR3 nucleotide sequence: TGTGCCAGCAGCCCGATTACGGGACTCTCAACCTACGAGCAGTACTTC. Translation: CASSPITGLSTYEQYF.